This entry lists 28 T cell receptor beta chains sequenced from one sample in a study of Ad26.COV2.S vaccination and SARS-CoV-2 variants. TCRdb's table, derived via immunoSEQ multiplex PCR, lists solely in-frame clones and lacks some. Among roughly 450,000 clones, around 90% were seen once, and the ten largest hold approximately 12%. Treatment specified: about 20 received Ad26.COV2.S at low or high dose, single or two shots; roughly five received placebo; per-sample allocation not given. The samples were gathered on day 63 after the first injection of vaccine or placebo. Sequencing was performed on peripheral blood, taken in a trial of Ad26.COV2.S vaccine versus placebo. Source of these receptors: a person between 18 and 59 years old who received the Ad26.COV2.S COVID-19 vaccine or a placebo.

V usage is TRBV5-6 and J usage is TRBJ2-1, with no clear D. In germline, CDR1 is SGHDT, CDR2 YYEEEE. Deletions cut 1 base from V and 1 base from J, with 6 bases between. The CDR3 length is 14 residues. CDR3 coding DNA: TGTGCCAGCAGCTTGCCGGAATCCTACAATGAGCAGTTCTTC. Encoded protein: CASSLPESYNEQFF.

V gene TRBV19 combines with J gene TRBJ2-7, with D possibly being TRBD2 (6 bases). Trimming stripped 3 bases from V and 4 bases from J, with 16 bases between. From germline, CDR1 is LNHDA and CDR2 SQIVND (reference sequence). The CDR3 extends over 15 amino acids. The DNA for the CDR3 is TGTGCCAGTAGTATTACCGGGACTGGGGAGTACGAGCAGTACTTC. This codes for CASSITGTGEYEQYF. The complete variable domain, with remaining parts taken from reference TRBV19 and TRBJ2-7, reads DGGITQSPKYLFRKEGQNVTLSCEQNLNHDAMYWYRQDPGQGLRLIYYSQIVNDFQKGDIAEGYSVSREKKESFPLTVTSAQKNPTAFYLCASSITGTGEYEQYFGPGTRLTVT.

DNA of the CDR3: TGTGCCAGCAGTGCCGACCCCTTGCGGGAGGAAGGGTACGAGCAGTACTTC. Translation gives CASSADPLREEGYEQYF. The chain carries TRBV6-1 and TRBJ2-7; 8 positions match TRBD2. There are 17 residues in the CDR3. J gave up 4 bases and V 4 bases, and 15 bases lay outside the gene matches. The V gene's germline CDR1 is MNHNS and CDR2 SASEGT.

The chain is built from TRBV6-5 and TRBJ1-2; 7 bases map to TRBD1. Germline CDR1 and CDR2: MNHEY and SVGAGI. Trimming took 3 bases from V and 1 from J; bases not matched to a gene: 8. CDR3 length: 16 amino acids. This chain's CDR3 is CASSYGWTGVNYGYTF. For the CDR3, the DNA is TGTGCCAGCAGTTATGGCTGGACAGGTGTTAACTATGGCTACACCTTC.

V usage is TRBV30 and J usage is TRBJ2-7; D might be TRBD1 or TRBD2, each matching 5 bases. CDR1 and CDR2 (germline): GTSNPN, SVGIG (reference sequence). The CDR3 has 14 amino acids. V dropped 0 bases and J dropped 4 bases, with 13 bases sitting between them. CDR3 sequence reads: CAWSVSGGSYEQYF. Here the CDR3 DNA reads TGTGCCTGGAGTGTAAGTGGGGGATCTTACGAGCAGTACTTC.

The chain recombines TRBV28 with TRBJ2-3; maybe TRBD2 (6 bases). V shed 3 bases and J shed 10 bases, with 11 bases lying between them. The CDR3 length is 12 residues. Germline V lookup: CDR1 MDHEN, CDR2 SYDVKM. CDR3 DNA sequence: TGTGCCAGCAGTTTGGGGGGTATAGCGCAGTATTTT. This codes for CASSLGGIAQYF.

V is TRBV5-8 and J is TRBJ2-7; 9 bases map to TRBD1. Trimming removed 4 bases from V and 5 bases from J; junction bases left unmatched: 10. CDR3 length: 15 amino acids. Germline CDR1 is SGHTS and CDR2 is YDEGEE. The CDR3 spells CASSIPGTGRHEQYF. In nucleotides, the CDR3 is TGTGCCAGCAGCATTCCCGGGACAGGGCGTCACGAGCAGTACTTC.

The chain employs TRBV19 and TRBJ1-1; 8 bases map to TRBD1. Germline CDR1 LNHDA, CDR2 SQIVND (reference sequence). The CDR3 spans 14 residues. V shed 6 bases and J 4 bases; nucleotides not matched to a gene: 7. The CDR3 sequence is CASSPLQGATEAFF. CDR3 bases: TGTGCCAGTAGCCCCCTTCAGGGGGCCACTGAAGCTTTCTTT.

About this clone: The sample contains more than one DNA sequence encoding this CDR3. The rearrangement joins TRBV29-1 to TRBJ1-5, with TRBD1 matching 8 bases. The junction had 6 bases not matched to a gene; V was cut back by 6 bases and J by 5 bases. This CDR3 region has 13 residues. CDR1 and CDR2 from the germline V gene are SQVTM and ANQGSEA. The CDR3 nucleotides are TGCAGCGTCGCGACAGGGGTGGATCAGCCCCAGCATTTT. Translating gives CSVATGVDQPQHF.

The rearrangement joins TRBV5-1 to TRBJ2-1; 10 bases are a match to TRBD2. CDR3 length: 15 residues. J was trimmed by 9 bases and V by 0 bases; bases with no gene match: 6. Germline V gene sequence: CDR1 SGHRS, CDR2 YFSETQ. The CDR3 DNA follows: TGCGCCAGCAGCTTGGCCCTAGCGGGAGCTGTTGAGCAGTTCTTC. It specifies CASSLALAGAVEQFF.

The genes are TRBV6-6 and TRBJ1-3; TRBD1 might be the D (6 bases). V gave up 0 bases and J gave up 1 base, with 10 bases separating them. Per germline, CDR1 MNHNY and CDR2 SVGAGI (reference sequence). The CDR3 runs 16 residues. CDR3 region: CASSYSDRRSGNTIYF. CDR3 nucleotide sequence: TGTGCCAGCAGTTACTCAGACAGGAGGTCTGGAAACACCATATATTTT.

The sample holds one count of this clone. The chain recombines TRBV6-5 with TRBJ2-7; D may correspond to TRBD1 or TRBD2 (5 bases each). This CDR3 comprises 12 residues. V lost 8 bases, J lost 5 bases, and 13 bases lay in between. Germline V gene lookup returns CDR1 MNHEY and CDR2 SVGAGI. This CDR3 reads CASQGEANEQYF. The CDR3 DNA is TGTGCCAGCCAGGGAGAGGCTAACGAGCAGTACTTC.

This chain connects TRBV6-5 to TRBJ2-4, with 12 bases that match TRBD2. V gave up 7 bases and J gave up 5 bases; unmatched junction bases: 6. Per germline, CDR1 MNHEY and CDR2 SVGAGI. This CDR3 is 15 amino acids long. The CDR3 DNA is TGTGCCAGCACCTGGACTAGCGGGGCCGAAAACATTCAGTACTTC. It specifies CASTWTSGAENIQYF.

Only one count was recorded for this clone. The chain combines TRBV30 with TRBJ2-5; 7 positions match TRBD2. CDR3 length equals 13 residues. V shed 4 bases, J shed 1 base, and the junction held 3 bases outside the gene matches. Looked up from germline, CDR1 is GTSNPN and CDR2 is SVGIG (reference sequence). CDR3 coding DNA: TGTGCCTGGACTAGCGGCCTCCAAGAGACCCAGTACTTC. Translated, it gives CAWTSGLQETQYF.

The V and J genes are TRBV9 and TRBJ2-2; D is undetermined. Germline V gives CDR1 SGDLS, CDR2 YYNGEE. V shed 0 bases and J shed 0 bases, with 12 bases lying between them. This CDR3 comprises 17 residues. Here the CDR3 reads CASSVGMTYPNTGELFF. The CDR3 region has the DNA TGTGCCAGCAGCGTAGGTATGACCTACCCGAACACCGGGGAGCTGTTTTTT.

The gene calls are TRBV7-9 and TRBJ2-1; D is uncertain. CDR1 and CDR2 (germline): SEHNR, FQNEAQ (reference sequence). Trimming took 1 base from V and 6 from J, leaving 4 bases between them. This CDR3 spans 12 amino acids. CDR3 sequence reads: CASSLERNEQFF. Here the CDR3 DNA reads TGTGCCAGCAGCTTAGAGCGCAATGAGCAGTTCTTC.

This rearrangement joins TRBV6-5 to TRBJ2-3; TRBD2 matches 8 bases. Germline V CDR1 and CDR2: MNHEY, SVGAGI. Germline trimming cut 2 bases from V and 4 bases from J; bases unmatched to any gene: 5. The CDR3 spans 15 residues. CDR3 loop: CASSYTGLEADTQYF. CDR3 sequence (DNA): TGTGCCAGCAGTTACACGGGACTAGAAGCAGATACGCAGTATTTT.

J is TRBJ1-6 and V is TRBV2; the D is unclear. Trimming shortened V by 8 bases and J by 9 bases, and 14 bases separated the two germline ends. The CDR3 sequence is 13 residues long. CDR1 is SNHLY and CDR2 is FYNNEI in the germline V gene. The DNA of the CDR3 is TGTGCCAGCGGTAGAAAGGACCTTTCACCCCTCCACTTT. Amino acids: CASGRKDLSPLHF.

This clone was detected once. This rearrangement joins TRBV5-1 to TRBJ2-1; tentative D call: TRBD1 (5 bases). Trimming took 3 bases from V and 9 from J, leaving 16 bases between them. This CDR3 is 14 amino acids long. Germline V gene sequence: CDR1 SGHRS, CDR2 YFSETQ. Here the CDR3 reads CASSSVVGEGEQFF. CDR3 bases: TGCGCCAGCAGCTCTGTGGTAGGGGAAGGTGAGCAGTTCTTC.

The V and J genes are TRBV4-1 and TRBJ2-3; 9 nucleotides align to TRBD2. Looked up from germline, CDR1 is MGHRA and CDR2 is YSYEKL. J was trimmed by 5 bases and V by 4 bases; bases with no gene match: 13. The CDR3 loop spans 17 amino acids. The CDR3 DNA sequence: TGCGCCAGCAGCCCGGTAGCGGGAGTGGCAAATTTAGATACGCAGTATTTT. This translates into CASSPVAGVANLDTQYF.

This clone was picked up many times. The J gene is TRBJ2-7, the V gene TRBV6-5; the D gene is possibly TRBD1 (5 bases). Trimming took 5 bases from V and 2 from J, leaving 13 bases between them. This CDR3 has 14 residues. Germline V gene lookup returns CDR1 MNHEY and CDR2 SVGAGI. This chain's CDR3 is CASSHFRQPYEQYF. The DNA for the CDR3 is TGTGCCAGCAGTCACTTTCGACAGCCCTACGAGCAGTACTTC.

The rearrangement joins TRBV19 to TRBJ2-3; 8 positions match TRBD2. CDR3 length equals 17 residues. Trimming cost V 5 bases and J 0 bases; bases outside gene matches: 10. The germline V gene has CDR1 LNHDA and CDR2 SQIVND (reference sequence). The CDR3 sequence is CASSPLWRGASTDTQYF. The CDR3 nucleotides are TGTGCCAGTAGTCCCCTCTGGCGGGGGGCTAGCACAGATACGCAGTATTTT.

The chain couples TRBV7-2 to TRBJ1-5, with TRBD1 matching 7 bases. J lost 4 bases, V lost 3 bases, and 3 bases had no gene match. CDR1 is SGHTA and CDR2 is FQGNSA in the germline V gene. This CDR3 spans 14 amino acids. CDR3 nucleotide sequence: TGTGCCAGCAGCTTTGGGGGACAGAATCAGCCCCAGCATTTT. Encoded protein: CASSFGGQNQPQHF. The full variable domain, in which reference TRBV7-2 and TRBJ1-5 provide the parts outside the CDR3, is GAGVSQSPSNKVTEKGKDVELRCDPISGHTALYWYRQSLGQGLEFLIYFQGNSAPDKSGLPSDRFSAERTGGSVSTLTIQRTQQEDSAVYLCASSFGGQNQPQHFGDGTRLSIL.

The V call is TRBV5-1, the J call TRBJ1-6, with D maybe TRBD1 (5 bases). CDR1 and CDR2 from the germline V gene are SGHRS and YFSETQ. V lost 0 bases and J lost 9, with 7 bases in between. There are 13 residues in the CDR3. CDR3 residues: CASSLAQGSPLHF. For the CDR3, the DNA is TGCGCCAGCAGCTTGGCCCAGGGTTCACCCCTCCACTTT.

The V gene is TRBV28, the J gene TRBJ2-7; 7 bases are shared with TRBD1. The CDR3 runs to 13 residues. Germline V gene data show CDR1 as MDHEN and CDR2 as SYDVKM. With V trimmed by 5 bases and J by 6 bases, 7 bases remained unmatched. This CDR3 is CASSIRDRGEQYF. In DNA form, the CDR3 reads TGTGCCAGCAGTATCCGGGACAGAGGCGAGCAGTACTTC. Based on the CDR3 plus reference TRBV28 and TRBJ2-7, the full variable domain is DVKVTQSSRYLVKRTGEKVFLECVQDMDHENMFWYRQDPGLGLRLIYFSYDVKMKEKGDIPEGYSVSREKKERFSLILESASTNQTSMYLCASSIRDRGEQYFGPGTRLTVT.

This sequence joins TRBV7-2 and TRBJ2-7; 8 bases are a match to TRBD2. CDR3 length: 17 residues. V gave up 1 base and J gave up 2 bases; unmatched junction bases: 10. Germline-derived CDR1 and CDR2 are SGHTA and FQGNSA. The CDR3 DNA sequence: TGTGCCAGCAGCTTAGTGTGGTCTAGCGGGTTACCCTACGAGCAGTACTTC. Amino acids: CASSLVWSSGLPYEQYF.

CDR3 region: CASSLLAATYEQYF. The CDR3, as DNA: TGTGCCAGCAGTCTCTTAGCGGCCACCTACGAGCAGTACTTC. The J gene is TRBJ2-7, the V gene TRBV6-5; TRBD2 is a possible D gene (6 bases). Germline assignment: CDR1 MNHEY and CDR2 SVGAGI. V was cut by 5 bases and J by 2 bases, with 13 bases left in between. The CDR3 is 14 residues long.

V and J are TRBV25-1 and TRBJ2-1; D is ambiguous. Trimming pared 9 bases from V and 9 bases from J, leaving 24 bases between. CDR3 length equals 15 residues. The germline V gene encodes CDR1 MGHDK and CDR2 SYGVNS. CDR3 sequence (DNA): TGTGCCAGTTCTCGGAGTAGCAGCAAACTGGGTGAGCAGTTCTTC. Residues: CASSRSSSKLGEQFF.